Listed below are T cell receptor beta chains from one sample, sequenced in a study of T-cell memory formation after mild COVID-19. Using its own MiXCR run on the 5' RACE reads, TCRdb lists one record per CDR3 protein. The repertoire holds more than 400,000 distinct CDR3 sequences, around a sixth seen once, with over 9% in the top ten. Sequenced input: PBMCs or a T cell subset sorted from them (not recorded which). The receptors here all came from an adult woman who had mild COVID-19 (a few samples of this study predate the infection). Cell type and time point are not known. CDR3s include the opening cysteine and the closing phenylalanine or tryptophan. D genes are given only for firm matches. A row's size may be missing; if present it is once, few, many or a size class.

>-|TRBD2|TRBJ2-1|TRBV4-1
CASSPVGGKAGGLNEQFF
TGCGCCAGCAGCCCAGTGGGTGGCAAAGCGGGGGGGCTCAATGAGCAGTTCTTC
>few|-|TRBJ1-3|TRBV12-3/TRBV12-4
CASSLWGTGNTIYF
TGTGCCAGCAGTTTATGGGGAACTGGAAACACCATATATTTT
>many|-|TRBJ1-1|TRBV19
CASSIWGKLIQDEAFF
TGTGCCAGTAGTATCTGGGGGAAACTCATTCAAGATGAAGCTTTCTTT
>few|-|TRBJ1-2|TRBV7-9
CASSLAPDRSLGRYGYTF
TGTGCCAGCAGCTTGGCCCCGGACCGTTCGCTAGGTCGCTATGGCTACACCTTC
>-|TRBD1|TRBJ2-1|TRBV9
CASSGTGPYNEQFF
TGTGCCAGCAGCGGGACAGGGCCCTACAATGAGCAGTTCTTC
>-|-|TRBJ2-7|TRBV4-3
CASSQGVAAMYEQYF
TGCGCCAGCAGCCAAGGGGTTGCAGCGATGTACGAGCAGTACTTC
>-|TRBD1|TRBJ2-5|TRBV4-3
CASSLTGGGPETQYF
TGCGCCAGCAGCCTGACAGGGGGCGGTCCGGAGACCCAGTACTTC
>-|TRBD1|TRBJ1-1|TRBV19
CASSPDRVRVNTEAFF
TGTGCCAGTAGTCCGGACAGGGTGCGGGTGAACACTGAAGCTTTCTTT
>few|TRBD1|TRBJ1-1|TRBV11-3
CASSPRDRAPNTEAFF
TGTGCCAGCAGCCCACGGGACAGGGCCCCAAACACTGAAGCTTTCTTT
>-|-|TRBJ1-1|TRBV18
CASSPPMGRGGNTEAFF
TGTGCCAGCTCACCACCGATGGGAAGGGGAGGGAACACTGAAGCTTTCTTT
>-|-|TRBJ1-5|TRBV20-1
CSARDKAREYQPQHF
TGCAGTGCTAGAGATAAAGCAAGGGAATATCAGCCCCAGCATTTT
>-|-|TRBJ2-7|TRBV27
CASSPWDGNYEQYF
TGTGCCAGCAGTCCCTGGGACGGGAACTACGAGCAGTACTTC
>-|-|TRBJ2-7|TRBV19
CASSIGRAGSYEQYF
TGTGCCAGTAGTATAGGGAGGGCCGGATCCTACGAGCAGTACTTC
>few|-|TRBJ1-1|TRBV4-3
CASSQRGMGTEAFF
TGCGCCAGCAGCCAACGAGGGATGGGAACTGAAGCTTTCTTT
>few|-|TRBJ2-2|TRBV6-5
CASSYVRIGQGKSGELFF
TGTGCCAGCAGTTACGTCCGAATCGGGCAGGGGAAGTCCGGGGAGCTGTTTTTT
>-|TRBD1|TRBJ2-5|TRBV7-7
CASSPGDSDVETQYF
TGTGCTAGCAGCCCAGGGGACAGCGATGTGGAGACCCAGTACTTC
>few|-|TRBJ2-3|TRBV7-3
CASSPIGRGLLDTQYF
TGTGCCAGCAGCCCGATTGGCCGGGGCCTCCTAGATACGCAGTATTTT
>-|-|TRBJ2-7|TRBV5-1
CASKRTESSYEQYF
TGCGCCAGCAAACGGACAGAGAGCTCCTACGAGCAGTACTTC
>-|-|TRBJ2-1|TRBV6-5
CASSWTPATNEQFF
TGTGCCAGCAGTTGGACCCCGGCCACCAATGAGCAGTTCTTC
>-|TRBD2|TRBJ2-3|TRBV11-2
CATTRREITDTQYF
TGTGCCACCACCCGGCGGGAGATTACAGATACGCAGTATTTT
>-|-|TRBJ2-7|TRBV6-2/TRBV6-3
CASSYSRQFEQYF
TGTGCCAGCAGTTACTCCAGGCAATTCGAGCAGTACTTC
>-|-|TRBJ2-3|TRBV6-6
CASSYSGRGITDTQYF
TGTGCCAGCAGTTACTCCGGCAGGGGTATAACAGATACGCAGTATTTT